This passage covers 5 T cell receptor beta chains from one sample sequenced in a study of identical twins (dated by TCRdb to the mid-2010s). Receptor amplification or capture employed 5' RACE. TCRdb records Illumina HiSeq 2000 as the sequencer. The public reads were reprocessed in TCRdb via fastp at Q25 and MiXCR, keeping in-frame beta chains. Rows with one shared CDR3 protein collapse into an entry with the most common genes and DNA. This sample holds 700,000 to 950,000 distinct CDR3 sequences; approximately 13% were observed only once. The ten largest clonotypes hold around 1.6% of the sample. The same sample was also used in a study of yellow fever vaccine responses in identical twins.

Sequenced sample: PBMCs. These receptors were collected from a woman aged 18 to 35 in good health.

This chain links TRBV12-3 or TRBV12-4 with TRBJ2-2; D possibly corresponds to TRBD2 (5 bases). The CDR3 has 14 amino acids. The V gene lost 7 bases and the J gene lost 5 bases, with 14 bases spanning the gap. In DNA, the CDR3 is TGTGCCAGCAAATCAGGAGGTCGTACCGGGGAGCTGTTTTTT. It specifies CASKSGGRTGELFF.

The chain carries TRBV7-8 and TRBJ2-3; D might be TRBD2 (6 bases). The CDR3 is 16 residues long. Trimming took off 4 bases at V and 4 bases at J, with 18 bases between the two ends. CDR1 is SGHVS, CDR2 FQNEAQ, per germline. Written as DNA, the CDR3 is TGTGCCAGCAGCTCCTTAGCGGCGGCCTGGTCAGATACGCAGTATTTT. It is translated as CASSSLAAAWSDTQYF.

This clonotype was counted at least ten times. The chain has TRBV20-1 and TRBJ2-1, with TRBD2 identical over 12 bases. CDR1 DFQATT and CDR2 SNEGSKA come from the germline V gene (reference sequence). The CDR3 totals 15 residues. Losses at the gene ends were 4 bases for V and 7 bases for J; bases not matched to a gene: 8. CDR3 nucleotides: TGCAGTGCTATAGGACTAGCGGGATTCCGGAATGAGCAGTTCTTC. Its protein is CSAIGLAGFRNEQFF.

This clonotype showed up just a few times. The J gene is TRBJ2-3, the V gene TRBV7-9; TRBD1 matches 7 bases. Germline CDR1 reads SEHNR; CDR2 reads FQNEAQ (reference sequence). V lost 3 bases to trimming and J lost 6 bases; unmatched junction nucleotides: 9. CDR3 length: 15 amino acids. Here the CDR3 DNA reads TGTGCCAGCAGCTTTCAAGGGGGCAGCTATGATACGCAGTATTTT. Translating it yields CASSFQGGSYDTQYF.

The table lists this clonotype with a few counts. This sequence joins TRBV7-6 and TRBJ2-5, with D possibly being TRBD2 (6 bases). The CDR3 length is 13 residues. V was cut by 1 base and J by 3 bases, with 6 bases left in between. Germline CDR1 SGHVS, CDR2 FNYEAQ. Here the CDR3 reads CASSLVAEETQYF. DNA of the CDR3: TGTGCCAGCAGCTTAGTAGCGGAAGAGACCCAGTACTTC.